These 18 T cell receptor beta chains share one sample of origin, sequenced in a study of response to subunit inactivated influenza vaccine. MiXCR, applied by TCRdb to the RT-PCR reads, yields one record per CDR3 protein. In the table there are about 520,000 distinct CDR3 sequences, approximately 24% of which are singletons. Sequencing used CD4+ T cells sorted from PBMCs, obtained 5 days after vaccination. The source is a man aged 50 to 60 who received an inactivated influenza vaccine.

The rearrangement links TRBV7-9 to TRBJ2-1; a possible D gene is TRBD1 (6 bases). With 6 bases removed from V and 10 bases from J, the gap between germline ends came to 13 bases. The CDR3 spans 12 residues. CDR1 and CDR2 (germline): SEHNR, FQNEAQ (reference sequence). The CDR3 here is CASRIQGEEQFF. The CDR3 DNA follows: TGTGCCAGCAGGATACAGGGCGAAGAGCAGTTCTTC. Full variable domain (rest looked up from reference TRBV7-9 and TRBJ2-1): DTGVSQNPRHKITKRGQNVTFRCDPISEHNRLYWYRQTLGQGPEFLTYFQNEAQLEKSRLLSDRFSAERPKGSFSTLEIQRTEQGDSAMYLCASRIQGEEQFFGPGTRLTVL.

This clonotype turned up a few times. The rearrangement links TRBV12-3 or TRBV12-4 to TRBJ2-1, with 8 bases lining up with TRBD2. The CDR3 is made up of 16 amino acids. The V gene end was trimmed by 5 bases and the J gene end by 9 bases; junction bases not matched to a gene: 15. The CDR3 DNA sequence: TGTGCCAGCAGTCCCTCTCCGGGGGGGCTACCCCCTGAGCAGTTCTTC. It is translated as CASSPSPGGLPPEQFF.

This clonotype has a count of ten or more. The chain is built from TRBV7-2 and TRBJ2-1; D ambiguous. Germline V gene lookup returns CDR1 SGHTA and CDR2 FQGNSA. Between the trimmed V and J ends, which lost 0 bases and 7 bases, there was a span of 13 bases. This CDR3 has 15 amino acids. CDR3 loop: CASSLAAVGYNEQFF. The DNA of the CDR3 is TGTGCCAGCAGCTTAGCAGCTGTAGGTTATAATGAGCAGTTCTTC.

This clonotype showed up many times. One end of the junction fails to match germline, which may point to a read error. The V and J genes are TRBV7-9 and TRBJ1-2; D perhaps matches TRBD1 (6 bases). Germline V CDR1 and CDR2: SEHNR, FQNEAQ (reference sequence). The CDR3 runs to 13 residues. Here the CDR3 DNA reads TGCGCCAGCAGCTTGGGGGGCGAGTATGGCTACACCTTC. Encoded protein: CASSLGGEYGYTF. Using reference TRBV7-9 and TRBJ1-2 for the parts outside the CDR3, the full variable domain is DTGVSQNPRHKITKRGQNVTFRCDPISEHNRLYWYRQTLGQGPEFLTYFQNEAQLEKSRLLSDRFSAERPKGSFSTLEIQRTEQGDSAMYLCASSLGGEYGYTFGSGTRLTVV.

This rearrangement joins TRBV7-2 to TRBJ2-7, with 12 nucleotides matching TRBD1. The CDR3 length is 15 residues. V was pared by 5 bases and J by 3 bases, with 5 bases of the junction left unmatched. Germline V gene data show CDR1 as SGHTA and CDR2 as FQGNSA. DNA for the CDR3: TGTGCCAGCAGCACGGGGACAGGGGGCTTCTACGAGCAGTACTTC. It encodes CASSTGTGGFYEQYF.

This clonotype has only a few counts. Here the CDR3 reads CASRSTGTESYEQYF. The CDR3 coding sequence is TGTGCCAGCAGGTCAACCGGGACGGAATCCTACGAGCAGTACTTC. The gene calls are TRBV6-1 and TRBJ2-7, with D perhaps assigned TRBD1 or TRBD2 (5 bases each). Germline-derived CDR1 and CDR2 are MNHNS and SASEGT. V was clipped by 6 bases and J by 1 base, with 16 bases between them. The CDR3 runs 15 residues.

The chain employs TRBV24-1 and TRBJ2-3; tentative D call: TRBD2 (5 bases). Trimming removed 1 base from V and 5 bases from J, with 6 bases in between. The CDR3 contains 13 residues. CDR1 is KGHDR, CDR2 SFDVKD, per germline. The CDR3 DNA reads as TGTGCCACCAGTGATTTCGGGGAAGATACGCAGTATTTT. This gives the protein CATSDFGEDTQYF.

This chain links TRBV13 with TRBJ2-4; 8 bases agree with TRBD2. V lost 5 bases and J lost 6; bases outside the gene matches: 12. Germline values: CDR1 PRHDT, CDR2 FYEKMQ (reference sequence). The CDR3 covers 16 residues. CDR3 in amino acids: CASSPGGGLTRNIQYF. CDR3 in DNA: TGTGCCAGCAGCCCGGGGGGGGGACTTACGAGAAACATTCAGTACTTC. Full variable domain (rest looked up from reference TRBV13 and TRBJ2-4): AAGVIQSPRHLIKEKRETATLKCYPIPRHDTVYWYQQGPGQDPQFLISFYEKMQSDKGSIPDRFSAQQFSDYHSELNMSSLELGDSALYFCASSPGGGLTRNIQYFGAGTRLSVL.

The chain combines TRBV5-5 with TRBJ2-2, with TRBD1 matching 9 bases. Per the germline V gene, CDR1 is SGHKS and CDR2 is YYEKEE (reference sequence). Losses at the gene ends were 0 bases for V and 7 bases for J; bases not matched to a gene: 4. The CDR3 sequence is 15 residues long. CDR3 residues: CASSLGTGANGELFF. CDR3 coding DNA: TGTGCCAGCAGCTTGGGGACAGGGGCGAACGGGGAGCTGTTTTTT.

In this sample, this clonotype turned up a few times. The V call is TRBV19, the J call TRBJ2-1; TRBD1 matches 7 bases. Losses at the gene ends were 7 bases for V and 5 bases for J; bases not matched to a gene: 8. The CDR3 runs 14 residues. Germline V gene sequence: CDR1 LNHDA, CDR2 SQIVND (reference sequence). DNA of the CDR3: TGTGCCAGTAACCCGGGACAGACTAACAATGAGCAGTTCTTC. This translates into CASNPGQTNNEQFF.

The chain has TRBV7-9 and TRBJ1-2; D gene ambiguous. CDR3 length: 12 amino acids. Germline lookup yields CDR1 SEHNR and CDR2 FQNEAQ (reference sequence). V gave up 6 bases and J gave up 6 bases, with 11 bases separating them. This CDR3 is CASSPLVDGYTF. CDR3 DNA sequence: TGTGCCAGCAGTCCTCTTGTGGATGGCTACACCTTC.

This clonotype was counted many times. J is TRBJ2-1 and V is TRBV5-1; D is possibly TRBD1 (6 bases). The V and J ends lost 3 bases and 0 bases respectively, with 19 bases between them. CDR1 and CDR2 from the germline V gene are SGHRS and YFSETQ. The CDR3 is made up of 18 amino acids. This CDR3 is CASSSRPGTQSSYNEQFF. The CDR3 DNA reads TGCGCCAGCAGCTCACGTCCCGGGACACAAAGCTCCTACAATGAGCAGTTCTTC. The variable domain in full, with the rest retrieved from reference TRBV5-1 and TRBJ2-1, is KAGVTQTPRYLIKTRGQQVTLSCSPISGHRSVSWYQQTPGQGLQFLFEYFSETQRNKGNFPGRFSGRQFSNSRSEMNVSTLELGDSALYLCASSSRPGTQSSYNEQFFGPGTRLTVL.

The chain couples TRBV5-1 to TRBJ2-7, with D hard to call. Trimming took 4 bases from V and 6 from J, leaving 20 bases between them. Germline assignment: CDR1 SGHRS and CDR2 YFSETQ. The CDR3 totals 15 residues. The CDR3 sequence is CASSLWGEDLSEQYF. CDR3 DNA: TGCGCCAGCAGCCTGTGGGGTGAGGACCTTTCCGAGCAGTACTTC.

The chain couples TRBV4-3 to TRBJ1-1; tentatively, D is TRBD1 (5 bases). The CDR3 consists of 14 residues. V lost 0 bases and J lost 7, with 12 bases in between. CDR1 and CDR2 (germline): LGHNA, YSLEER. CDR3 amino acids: CASSQEGELGEAFF. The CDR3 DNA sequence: TGCGCCAGCAGCCAAGAAGGGGAGCTCGGTGAAGCTTTCTTT.

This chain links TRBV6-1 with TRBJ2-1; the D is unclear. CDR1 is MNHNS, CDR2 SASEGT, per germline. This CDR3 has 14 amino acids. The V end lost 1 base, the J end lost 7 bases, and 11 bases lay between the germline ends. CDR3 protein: CASSEDSRSNEQFF. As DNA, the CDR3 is TGTGCCAGCAGTGAAGACTCGCGATCTAATGAGCAGTTCTTC.

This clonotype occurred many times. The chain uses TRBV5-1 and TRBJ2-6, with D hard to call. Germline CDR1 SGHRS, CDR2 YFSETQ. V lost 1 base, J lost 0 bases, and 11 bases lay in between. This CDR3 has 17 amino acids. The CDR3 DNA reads TGCGCCAGCAGCTTGTTTGGACGGAACTCTGGGGCCAACGTCCTGACTTTC. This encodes CASSLFGRNSGANVLTF.

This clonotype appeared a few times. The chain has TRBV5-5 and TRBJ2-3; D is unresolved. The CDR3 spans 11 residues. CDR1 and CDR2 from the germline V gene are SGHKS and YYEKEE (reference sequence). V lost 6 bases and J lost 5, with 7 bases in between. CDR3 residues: CASTRLDTQYF. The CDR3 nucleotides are TGTGCCAGCACCCGGTTAGATACGCAGTATTTT.

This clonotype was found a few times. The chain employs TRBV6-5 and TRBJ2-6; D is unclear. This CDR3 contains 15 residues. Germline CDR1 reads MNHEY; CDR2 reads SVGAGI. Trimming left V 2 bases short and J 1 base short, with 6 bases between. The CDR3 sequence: CASSYGRSGANVLTF. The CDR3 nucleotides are TGTGCCAGCAGTTACGGACGGTCTGGGGCCAACGTCCTGACTTTC.